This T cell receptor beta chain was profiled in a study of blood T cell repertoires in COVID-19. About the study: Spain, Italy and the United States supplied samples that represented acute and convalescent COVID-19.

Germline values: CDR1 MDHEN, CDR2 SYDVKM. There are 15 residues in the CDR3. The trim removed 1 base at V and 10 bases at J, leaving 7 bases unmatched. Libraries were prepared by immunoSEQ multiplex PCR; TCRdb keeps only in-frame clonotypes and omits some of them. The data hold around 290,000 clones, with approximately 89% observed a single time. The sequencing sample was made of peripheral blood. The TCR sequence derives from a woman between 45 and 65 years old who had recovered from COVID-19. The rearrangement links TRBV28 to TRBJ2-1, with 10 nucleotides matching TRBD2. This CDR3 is CASSLSGLAAREQFF. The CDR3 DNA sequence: TGTGCCAGCAGTTTATCAGGACTAGCGGCCAGAGAGCAGTTCTTC.